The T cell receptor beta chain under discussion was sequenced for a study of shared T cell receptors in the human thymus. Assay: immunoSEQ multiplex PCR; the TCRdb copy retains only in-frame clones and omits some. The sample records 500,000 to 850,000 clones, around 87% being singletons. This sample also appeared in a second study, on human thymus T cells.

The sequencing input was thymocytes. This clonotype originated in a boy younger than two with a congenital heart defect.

This CDR3 reads CASSQRVGTSGPLGYNEQFF. CDR3 bases: TGCGCCAGCAGCCAGAGGGTGGGGACTAGCGGTCCCCTGGGGTACAATGAGCAGTTCTTC. This chain uses TRBV4-3 with TRBJ2-1; TRBD2 matches 11 bases. The CDR3 consists of 20 residues. After removal of 3 bases from V and 4 bases from J, the junction contained 17 bases not matched to a gene. Germline values: CDR1 LGHNA, CDR2 YSLEER.